This record concerns one TCR beta chain sequence. It lacks a known antigen. Within one base of it there is no much larger clone, and no base qualities were kept. These data come from a study of cytomegalovirus exposure and HLA in healthy donors (dated by TCRdb to the late 2010s). General notes on the study: An earlier analysis of several hundred of the donors reported 250 to 350 Gb of sequence data and 100 million to 130 million unique TCR beta sequences from around 200 million T cells. An early release that covered about 600 HLA-typed donors contained around 300 gigabases of sequencing data and about 93 million unique TCR sequences. Of the roughly 400 genotyped donors, approximately 80% fell in the genetic ancestry cluster associated with self-reported Caucasian donors. The study aimed to test whether signatures of past pathogen exposure could be identified by cataloging public T cell receptors. The T cell repertoires of 666 subjects were profiled by immunosequencing and related to cytomegalovirus serostatus. Along with the approximately 670-subject first cohort, a separate validation cohort of over a hundred different subjects was used. To predict cytomegalovirus infection status, the study brought together high-throughput TCR immunosequencing, statistical association of individual TCRs with disease status, and machine learning. In a later analysis, previously published TCR beta repertoires from 500 to 750 donors were re-analyzed and high-resolution HLA genotyping was added so that TCR occurrence patterns could be studied. The later analysis used no new phenotypic data to find candidate immune exposures, relying instead on TCR beta sequences and their occurrence across donors. An earlier analysis of 500 to 650 of the donors applied high-throughput TCR beta sequencing to assess whether each TCR beta V gene segment acted as functional or pseudogenic. Donor age, sex, ethnicity and CMV serostatus were compiled alongside the repertoire data. In a later genetic analysis, genome-wide SNP genotypes for about 65% of the 666 donors were used, and that subset was treated as a discovery cohort. All discovery cohort repertoires had been generated on a single sequencing platform. Class I and class II HLA loci were covered by the typing at four-digit resolution. Typing coverage varied by locus: about 620-640 donors for A, B, C, DRB1 and DQB1; roughly 500 for DQA1; around 610 for DPA1; about 450 for DPB1. Four or five DR-DQ haplotypes were handled as single units for association and clustering because linkage in the cohort was strong. Among some 410 genotyped donors of the cohort, an average of about 240,000 unique TCR beta nucleotide sequences were sequenced per donor, roughly a sixth of them non-productive.

The cohort was made up of 650 to 700 healthy bone marrow donors. All cohort members were sampled while nominally healthy, although unrecorded immune exposures were likely present. The donor was CMV seronegative and belonged to the group of 352 seronegative cohort members. Every donor gave a peripheral blood sample, and the peripheral blood mononuclear cells from that sample were used for TCR beta sequencing. The Qiagen DNeasy Blood Extraction Kit was used to extract genomic DNA from the blood cell samples. Library preparation was by the immunoSEQ multiplex PCR assay. For the multiplex PCR, a mixture combining 60 forward primers for TCR Vbeta segments and 13 reverse primers for TCR Jbeta segments was used. The CDR3 region of rearranged TCR beta genes was amplified from genomic DNA by a multiplex PCR assay. Amplified TCR beta libraries were sequenced as 87-base-pair reads on the Illumina HiSeq System. The original methods were these. A later analysis counted about 80 million unique TCR beta chains across the 650 to 800 repertoires, and around 9.9 million of these chains were shared by at least two donors. Raw reads were error-corrected and collapsed into unique sequences with a nearest-neighbor algorithm that merged closely related sequences to remove PCR and sequencing errors. CDR3 sequences were aligned to IMGT reference sequences to assign V, D and J gene segments. For a sequence to be retained, a match of at least six nucleotides to both a V gene segment and a J gene segment was required. A rearrangement was called productive if the CDR3 had no stop codons and remained in frame with V and J, and every other rearrangement was called non-productive. Following IMGT convention, CDR3 was defined as the stretch from the second conserved V-encoded cysteine to the conserved J-encoded phenylalanine. The earlier analysis of some 600 of the donors excluded sequences that lacked an unambiguous match to a single V gene segment. In an earlier analysis of approximately 560 of the donors, a V segment was called functional when productive rearrangements were above 56.7%, and segregating when the standard deviation between donors exceeded 5%. A statistical classification framework was built for diagnosing cytomegalovirus status from the catalog of TCR beta chain sequences. A later analysis assigned V and J genes by comparing TCR nucleotide sequences with IMGT/GENE-DB human TR gene sequences. Using the TCRdist pipeline, a later analysis assigned CDR3 sequences along with most-parsimonious VDJ recombination scenarios. A later analysis defined each TCR beta chain by its CDR3 amino acid sequence plus V-gene family, and excluded reads lacking a unique V-gene family. A later analysis removed 450 to 600 highly shared, low-generation-probability nucleotide sequences to deal with suspected cross-contamination and a sequencing artifact. For each public chain, a later analysis derived a clonal expansion index from normalized ranks of inferred template counts within each repertoire. Generation probabilities in a later analysis came from a VDJ recombination model fitted to out-of-frame rearrangements, and those results were checked against IGoR. A later analysis scored TCR-TCR, TCR-HLA and TCR-CMV co-occurrence with hypergeometric tests, applying a repertoire-size bias correction to TCR pairs. To estimate false discovery rates, a later analysis permuted the HLA or CMV assignments 20 times. A later analysis grouped co-occurring TCRs with DBSCAN, adding TCRdist sequence similarity when clustering within HLA-allele-positive subsets. Repertoires with fewer than 30,000 or more than 120,000 public chains, plus five repertoires with anomalous nucleotide sharing, were excluded from co-occurrence clustering. Entries here come from immuneACCESS through TCRdb and include only in-frame sequences with V and J called. Some clones fail to appear in such tables; in the studies checked, an unresolved V gene covers under half of the shortfall, and the cause of the remainder is unknown. V, J and clone size derive from that table, while D and trimming were established from the DNA sequence. The sample profile shows nearly 110,000 clones; less than 80% of them were found once. In total, the top ten clones hold about 3.6% of the sample.

Unmatched junction bases come to 5, with V trimmed by 7 bases and J by 0 bases. There are 15 amino acids in the CDR3, from cysteine to phenylalanine inclusive. The DNA shown is the 45-base CDR3, in frame from base 1. CDR1 and CDR2, per the germline V gene, are MNHNS and SASEGT. What the work shows at the level of the full study, not this receptor alone: In a later genetic analysis, fewer N-insertions in productive TCRs were reported among donors in an Asian-associated ancestry cluster than the 666-donor mean. According to a later analysis, parvovirus B19, influenza, CMV and Epstein-Barr virus appeared linked to several top co-occurrence clusters. In a later analysis, HLA-associated TCR beta chains were found to be more clonally expanded and to have lower generation probabilities than equally common non-associated chains. A later genetic analysis associated a missense DCLRE1C variant with V-gene and J-gene trimming of TCR beta chains, and an independent cohort replicated the association. At a false discovery rate of 0.05, a later analysis linked under 20,000 TCR beta sequences to specific HLA alleles. According to a later analysis, most CMV-associated TCR beta chains appeared to be HLA-restricted, and the HLA associations seemed to be driven largely by CMV exposure. In an earlier analysis of roughly 560 of the donors, most TCR beta V segments were observed in productive rearrangements about 87% or about 30% of the time, broadly matching IMGT annotations. In a later analysis, the rate of TCR association differed among HLA loci, with DRB1 alleles having the most associated TCRs and HLA-C alleles having the fewest. The earlier analysis of about 600 of the donors excluded seventeen rarely observed V segments, including chromosome 9 orphons, because counts were too low. This cohort had only TCR beta chains sequenced, and the lack of alpha or paired-chain data limited which features could be detected. According to the authors, the approach could potentially be generalized to other disease states and immunological phenotypes. Because HLA typing was unavailable for some donors at each locus, only the typed subset was used in association tests. Sequencing depth was assumed to be roughly uniform across donors in the presence/absence analyses, though that assumption may not hold. A further reported finding was that TCR beta sequences accurately predicted the HLA-A and HLA-B alleles for most subjects in the first cohort. When HLA alleles, especially DR and DQ, strongly co-occurred, attributing TCR associations to individual alleles was difficult. The 87-base-pair reads could not distinguish some IMGT-functional V segments, including TRBV6-2 and TRBV6-3, so those segments were excluded. A cluster of highly shared sequence variants was judged likely to represent a technical artifact of the sequencing pipeline. The study listed around 160 TCR beta chains as associated with cytomegalovirus. Cytomegalovirus status was reported to be diagnosed by the classifier with high specificity and sensitivity in both the original and validation cohorts. Linkage disequilibrium might explain the correlated functional status among segregating V segments, but an unknown experimental factor could not be ruled out. In vitro tests confirmed that a few of the cytomegalovirus-associated TCR beta chains recognize cytomegalovirus antigens. Most TCR sequences were seen in very few donors, while some public TCRs were found in many individuals. Immune exposure information for the cohort was limited to CMV serostatus.

This TCR was recovered from a man between 60 and 70 years old in good health and CMV-seronegative. Sequences were obtained from PBMCs. This chain is built from TRBV6-1 and TRBJ1-1, and 10 junction bases match TRBD1. The CDR3 corresponds to CASKRQGAMNTEAFF. The sequenced DNA is TGTGCCAGCAAAAGACAGGGGGCCATGAACACTGAAGCTTTCTTT.